These 22 T cell receptor beta chains were all obtained from the same sample, sequenced in a study of monozygotic twins with inflammatory bowel disease. For each CDR3 protein, TCRdb gives one entry from its re-call of the 5' RACE reads, without DNA. The ten most abundant clones cover around 12% of a sample with about 110,000 distinct CDR3 sequences. The material sequenced was blood. The receptors were gathered from a human donor with ulcerative colitis or Crohn's disease, or a healthy co-twin of an affected twin (not recorded which).

This sequence joins TRBV10-3 and TRBJ2-2. Germline assignment: CDR1 ENHRY and CDR2 SYGVKD. This CDR3 is 14 amino acids long. The CDR3 loop is CAISDTVNTGELFF.

This sequence joins TRBV11-1 and TRBJ1-2. Germline V gene lookup returns CDR1 SGHAT and CDR2 FQDESV (reference sequence). This CDR3 has 18 amino acids. CDR3 residues: CASRKWSEVGRVTYGYTF.

The chain recombines TRBV6-1 with TRBJ2-1; TCRdb's D call of TRBD1 is untestable without DNA. CDR1 is MNHNS and CDR2 is SASEGT in the germline V gene. This CDR3 is 14 amino acids long. The CDR3: CATHRGTGYNEQFF.

The CDR3 sequence is CASSIRTGIQNSPLHF. The chain links TRBV27 to TRBJ1-6; the TCRdb call, TRBD1, lacks DNA for checking. Looked up from germline, CDR1 is MNHEY and CDR2 is SMNVEV (reference sequence). The length of the CDR3 is 16 residues.

The gene calls are TRBV6-5 and TRBJ1-6. The CDR3 spans 16 residues. Germline V lookup: CDR1 MNHEY, CDR2 SVGAGI. CDR3: CASSYKGRTYNSPLHF.

The chain uses TRBV7-6 and TRBJ2-2; the D call of TRBD1 rests on TCRdb alone, since no DNA is present to check it. The CDR3 sequence is 15 residues long. CDR1 and CDR2 from the germline V gene are SGHVS and FNYEAQ. The CDR3 here is CASSFRTANTGELFF.

The J gene is TRBJ1-2, the V gene TRBV5-1; TCRdb's D gene call, TRBD1, goes unchecked for lack of DNA. This CDR3 comprises 13 residues. Germline V gives CDR1 SGHRS, CDR2 YFSETQ. CDR3 amino acids: CASSRMGGHGYTF.

CDR3 protein: CASSQGQGAWNTQYF. The chain employs TRBV4-1 and TRBJ2-3; the TRBD1 assignment by TCRdb is unverifiable without DNA. The CDR3 covers 15 residues. Germline lookup yields CDR1 MGHRA and CDR2 YSYEKL.

This chain joins TRBV12-3 or TRBV12-4 and TRBJ2-1; TCRdb returns TRBD1, unconfirmable since there is no DNA. The CDR3 has 14 amino acids. The CDR3 spells CASRWGGTYNEQFF.

V is TRBV19 and J is TRBJ1-5; TCRdb's assignment of TRBD1 cannot be checked, as there is no DNA. Germline CDR1 and CDR2: LNHDA and SQIVND (reference sequence). The CDR3 covers 15 residues. The CDR3 loop reads CASSPLWDSNQPQHF.

The rearrangement uses TRBV18 and TRBJ2-1. CDR1 is KGHSH and CDR2 is LQKENI in the germline V gene. The CDR3 contains 13 residues. CDR3 sequence reads: CASSPQVSNEQFF.

The rearrangement links TRBV11-1 to TRBJ2-3; the TRBD1 assignment by TCRdb is unverifiable without DNA. Looked up from germline, CDR1 is SGHAT and CDR2 is FQDESV (reference sequence). This CDR3 is 19 amino acids long. The CDR3 protein is CASSLAPGQTGGIGDTQYF.

The chain uses TRBV20-1 and TRBJ2-1; TCRdb returns TRBD2, unconfirmable since there is no DNA. Germline V gene data show CDR1 as DFQATT and CDR2 as SNEGSKA (reference sequence). The CDR3 has 15 residues. The CDR3 loop is CSARDDSGSGNEQFF.

The V and J genes are TRBV20-1 and TRBJ2-3; with no DNA, the TCRdb D assignment of TRBD2 cannot be verified. This CDR3 contains 15 residues. Germline lookup yields CDR1 DFQATT and CDR2 SNEGSKA (reference sequence). CDR3 in amino acids: CSAVLTGPTSDTQYF.

The chain joins TRBV5-1 to TRBJ2-3; TCRdb calls TRBD1, which cannot be checked without DNA. The CDR3 totals 13 residues. CDR1 is SGHRS, CDR2 YFSETQ, per germline. The CDR3 loop is CASSQGVTDTQYF.

This sequence joins TRBV7-2 and TRBJ2-7; the D call of TRBD2 rests on TCRdb alone, since no DNA is present to check it. The germline V gene encodes CDR1 SGHTA and CDR2 FQGNSA. There are 15 residues in the CDR3. The CDR3 region is CASSLLAGGSYEQYF.

The J gene is TRBJ2-7, the V gene TRBV2; there is no DNA to check the TCRdb D call of TRBD1. Germline V gives CDR1 SNHLY, CDR2 FYNNEI. The CDR3 runs 11 residues. This CDR3 reads CASNPGVEQYF.

The V call is TRBV7-8, the J call TRBJ2-7; the TRBD2 assignment by TCRdb is unverifiable without DNA. The germline V gene has CDR1 SGHVS and CDR2 FQNEAQ. This CDR3 has 14 amino acids. CDR3 sequence: CASNTLAGAYEQYF. The complete variable domain, with remaining parts taken from reference TRBV7-8 and TRBJ2-7, reads GAGVSQSPRYKVAKRGQDVALRCDPISGHVSLFWYQQALGQGPEFLTYFQNEAQLDKSGLPSDRFFAERPEGSVSTLKIQRTQQEDSAVYLCASNTLAGAYEQYFGPGTRLTVT.

The chain couples TRBV7-2 to TRBJ2-1; the D gene TCRdb calls, TRBD2, cannot be checked with no DNA. The CDR3 spans 15 residues. Germline lookup yields CDR1 SGHTA and CDR2 FQGNSA. CDR3 amino acids: CASSLWTSGHNEQFF.

The chain joins TRBV12-3 or TRBV12-4 to TRBJ2-7; TCRdb picks TRBD1, but there is no DNA to check that call. The CDR3 totals 14 residues. CDR3 region: CASSLGEQGDEQYF.

This chain links TRBV7-2 with TRBJ2-7; lacking DNA, the TRBD2 call made by TCRdb goes unchecked. Germline lookup yields CDR1 SGHTA and CDR2 FQGNSA. This CDR3 region has 14 residues. CDR3 in amino acids: CASSPRAGPYEQYF.

J is TRBJ2-7 and V is TRBV3-1; TCRdb picks TRBD1, but there is no DNA to check that call. CDR1 and CDR2 (germline): LGHDT, YNNKEL (reference sequence). The CDR3 is made up of 13 amino acids. The CDR3 reads CASSRDGAYEQYF.